Described below is a single T cell receptor (beta chain) sequence and its context. Its antigen is not identified. The data derive from a study of blood T cells in healthy people across ages. Using a J-beta primer mix together with a sample-barcoded 5' primer, a second PCR was run for roughly 7 to 11 cycles. TCRdb re-called the 5' RACE reads with MiXCR, one entry per CDR3 protein. The table has around 1,600,000 distinct CDR3 sequences, approximately 43% seen once. Study conclusions and caveats: It was found that TCR beta diversity correlated strongly with the percentage of naive T cells.

The CDR3 length is 14 residues. Trimming stripped 6 bases from V and 0 bases from J, with 9 bases between. Germline loops: CDR1 ENHRY, CDR2 SYGVKD. Material for sequencing was blood. This sequence originates from a young woman in good health. The rearrangement links TRBV10-3 to TRBJ1-3; D call uncertain. CDR3 sequence: CAISGEHSGNTIYF. The CDR3 nucleotides read TGTGCCATCAGCGGGGAACACTCTGGAAACACCATATATTTT.